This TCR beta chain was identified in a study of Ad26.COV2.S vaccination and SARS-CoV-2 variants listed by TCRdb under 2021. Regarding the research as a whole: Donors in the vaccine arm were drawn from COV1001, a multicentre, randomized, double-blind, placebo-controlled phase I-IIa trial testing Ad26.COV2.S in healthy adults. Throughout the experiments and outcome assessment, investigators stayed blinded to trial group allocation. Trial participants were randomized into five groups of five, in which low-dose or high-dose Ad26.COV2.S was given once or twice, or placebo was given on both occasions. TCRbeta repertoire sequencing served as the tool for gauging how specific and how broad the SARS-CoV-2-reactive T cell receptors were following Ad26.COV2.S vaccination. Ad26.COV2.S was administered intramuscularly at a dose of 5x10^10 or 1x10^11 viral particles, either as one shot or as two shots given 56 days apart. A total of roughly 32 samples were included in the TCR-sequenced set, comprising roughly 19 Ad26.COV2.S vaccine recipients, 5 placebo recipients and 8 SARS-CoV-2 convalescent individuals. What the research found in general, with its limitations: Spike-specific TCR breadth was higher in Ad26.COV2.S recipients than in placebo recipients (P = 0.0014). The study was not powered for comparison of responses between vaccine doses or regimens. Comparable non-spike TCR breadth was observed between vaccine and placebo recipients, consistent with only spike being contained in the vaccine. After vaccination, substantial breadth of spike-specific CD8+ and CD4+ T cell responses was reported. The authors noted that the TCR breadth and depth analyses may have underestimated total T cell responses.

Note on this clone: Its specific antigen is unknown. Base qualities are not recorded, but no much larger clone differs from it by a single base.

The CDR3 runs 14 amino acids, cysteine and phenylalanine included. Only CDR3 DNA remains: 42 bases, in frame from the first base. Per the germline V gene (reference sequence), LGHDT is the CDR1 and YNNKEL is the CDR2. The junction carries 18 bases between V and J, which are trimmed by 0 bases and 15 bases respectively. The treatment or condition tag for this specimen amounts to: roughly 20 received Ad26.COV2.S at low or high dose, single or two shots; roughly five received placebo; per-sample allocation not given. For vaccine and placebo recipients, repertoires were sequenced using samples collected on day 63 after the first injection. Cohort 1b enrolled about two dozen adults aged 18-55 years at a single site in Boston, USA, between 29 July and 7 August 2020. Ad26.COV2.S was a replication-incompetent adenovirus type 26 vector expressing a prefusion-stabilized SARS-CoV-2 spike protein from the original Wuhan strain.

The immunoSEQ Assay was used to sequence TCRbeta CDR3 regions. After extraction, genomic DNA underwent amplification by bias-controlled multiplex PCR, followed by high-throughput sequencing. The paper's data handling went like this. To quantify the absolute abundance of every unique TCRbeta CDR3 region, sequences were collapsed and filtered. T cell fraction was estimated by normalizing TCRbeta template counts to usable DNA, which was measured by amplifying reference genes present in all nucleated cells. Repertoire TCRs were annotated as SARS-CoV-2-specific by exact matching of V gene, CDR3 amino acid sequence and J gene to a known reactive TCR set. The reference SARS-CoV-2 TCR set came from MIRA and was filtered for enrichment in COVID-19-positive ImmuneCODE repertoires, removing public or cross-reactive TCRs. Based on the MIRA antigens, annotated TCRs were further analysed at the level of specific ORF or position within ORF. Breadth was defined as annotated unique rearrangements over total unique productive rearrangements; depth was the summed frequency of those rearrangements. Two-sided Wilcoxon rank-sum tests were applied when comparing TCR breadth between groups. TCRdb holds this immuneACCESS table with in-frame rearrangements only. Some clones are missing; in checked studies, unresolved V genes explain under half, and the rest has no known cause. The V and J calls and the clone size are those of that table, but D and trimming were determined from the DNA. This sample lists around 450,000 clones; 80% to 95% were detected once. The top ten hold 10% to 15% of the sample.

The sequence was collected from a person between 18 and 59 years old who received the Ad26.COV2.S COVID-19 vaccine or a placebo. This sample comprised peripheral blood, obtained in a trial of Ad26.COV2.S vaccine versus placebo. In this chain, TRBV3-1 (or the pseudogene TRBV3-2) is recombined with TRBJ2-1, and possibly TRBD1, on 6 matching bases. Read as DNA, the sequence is TGTGCCAGCAGCCAAGAAGGATGGTCGGGGACACCGTTCTTC. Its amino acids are CASSQEGWSGTPFF.